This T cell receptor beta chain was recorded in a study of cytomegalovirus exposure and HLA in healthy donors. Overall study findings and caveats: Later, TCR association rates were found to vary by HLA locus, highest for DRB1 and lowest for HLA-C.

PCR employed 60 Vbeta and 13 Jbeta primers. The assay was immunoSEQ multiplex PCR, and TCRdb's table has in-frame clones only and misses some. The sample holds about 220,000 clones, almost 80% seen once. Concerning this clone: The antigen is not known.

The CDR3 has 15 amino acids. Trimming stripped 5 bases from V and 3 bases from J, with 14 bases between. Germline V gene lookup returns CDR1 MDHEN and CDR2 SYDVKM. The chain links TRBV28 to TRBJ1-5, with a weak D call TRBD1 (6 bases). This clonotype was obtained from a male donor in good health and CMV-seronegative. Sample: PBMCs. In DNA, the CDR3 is TGTGCCAGCAGTCCCCTCGACAGGTACAATCAGCCCCAGCATTTT. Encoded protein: CASSPLDRYNQPQHF. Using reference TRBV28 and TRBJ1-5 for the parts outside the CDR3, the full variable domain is DVKVTQSSRYLVKRTGEKVFLECVQDMDHENMFWYRQDPGLGLRLIYFSYDVKMKEKGDIPEGYSVSREKKERFSLILESASTNQTSMYLCASSPLDRYNQPQHFGDGTRLSIL.